The T cell receptor beta chain under discussion was sequenced for a study of coeliac disease. The CDR3 extends over 14 amino acids. Trimming took 6 bases from V and 5 from J, leaving 14 bases between them. Germline V gene data show CDR1 as SGHTA and CDR2 as FQGTGA. Here immunoSEQ multiplex PCR was the method, and the copy in TCRdb shows in-frame clones only, minus some. This table holds around 5,300 clones, around 70% found once. J is TRBJ2-1 and V is TRBV7-3, with D maybe TRBD2 (6 bases). This sequence originates from a man between 65 and 79 years old with active celiac disease. The sample taken for sequencing was lymphocytes from the gut lamina propria. CDR3 sequence (DNA): TGTGCCAGCAGACGAACCGGGACTGACAATGAGCAGTTCTTC. It translates to CASRRTGTDNEQFF.